Each of the 32 T cell receptor beta chains below was sequenced from the same sample in a study of CD8 T cells in ankylosing spondylitis (dated by TCRdb to 2017 to 2019). Library construction relied on 5' RACE. Instrument used: Illumina HiSeq 2500. The public sequencing data were trimmed at Q25 with fastp and processed into clonotypes with MiXCR by TCRdb, which kept only in-frame beta chains. One record per CDR3 amino acid sequence lists the most common genes and DNA. Counted in this sample were about 510,000 distinct CDR3 sequences; less than 6% of them appeared once. The ten largest clonotypes hold under 4.5% of the sample. Their target antigens are unknown. Overall study results and their limits: Blood from ankylosing spondylitis patients appeared to be characterized by a TCR beta motif made up of fewer than ten highly homologous amino acid variants.

Sequenced sample: blood, either unsorted or a sorted T cell fraction (not recorded which). The receptors were gathered from a male donor with ankylosing spondylitis.

This clonotype showed up many times. This chain uses TRBV5-1 with TRBJ2-2; D is ambiguous. The CDR3 runs to 13 residues. Germline V gene lookup returns CDR1 SGHRS and CDR2 YFSETQ. V lost 2 bases, J lost 7 bases, and 9 bases lay in between. CDR3 loop: CASSFGGNGELFF. In DNA form, the CDR3 reads TGCGCCAGCAGCTTCGGTGGGAACGGGGAGCTGTTTTTT.

This clonotype has ten or more counts. The chain combines TRBV5-4 with TRBJ1-1, with D perhaps matching TRBD1 (6 bases). This CDR3 spans 16 amino acids. Trimming left V 1 base short and J 5 bases short, with 18 bases between. CDR1 is SGHNT and CDR2 is YYREEE in the germline V gene (reference sequence). The CDR3 sequence: CASSLLAPRQGTEAFF. The CDR3 DNA reads TGTGCCAGCAGCTTGTTAGCCCCGCGGCAGGGGACTGAAGCTTTCTTT.

J is TRBJ2-3 and V is TRBV27; D gene ambiguous. Trimming shortened V by 5 bases and J by 2 bases, and 17 bases separated the two germline ends. Germline-derived CDR1 and CDR2 are MNHEY and SMNVEV (reference sequence). The CDR3 extends over 16 amino acids. The CDR3 nucleotides are TGTGCCAGCAGTCCGGCCCTTGTAGAGTTCACAGATACGCAGTATTTT. This translates into CASSPALVEFTDTQYF.

This clonotype was observed at least ten times. The chain has TRBV6-1 and TRBJ2-3, with D uncertain. The CDR3 has 14 amino acids. V dropped 5 bases and J dropped 0 bases, with 9 bases sitting between them. Germline-derived CDR1 and CDR2 are MNHNS and SASEGT. CDR3 DNA: TGTGCCAGCAGTCGAGCGTTCAGCACAGATACGCAGTATTTT. It translates to CASSRAFSTDTQYF.

This clonotype was found many times. The gene calls are TRBV28 and TRBJ2-5; 7 bases fit TRBD1. Trimming removed 6 bases from V and 3 bases from J; junction bases left unmatched: 10. Germline V gene sequence: CDR1 MDHEN, CDR2 SYDVKM. The CDR3 sequence is 15 residues long. In DNA, the CDR3 is TGTGCCAGCAGGCCTATCCGACAGGGTGAAGAGACCCAGTACTTC. Its protein product is CASRPIRQGEETQYF.

The table lists this clonotype with many counts. V is TRBV20-1 and J is TRBJ1-2; maybe TRBD1 (6 bases). The CDR3 is 13 residues long. V dropped 4 bases and J dropped 3 bases, with 12 bases sitting between them. The V gene's germline CDR1 is DFQATT and CDR2 SNEGSKA (reference sequence). The CDR3 loop reads CSAKKDSHYGYTF. The CDR3 nucleotides are TGCAGTGCTAAGAAGGACAGCCACTATGGCTACACCTTC.

This clonotype was detected ten times or more. The chain joins TRBV27 to TRBJ1-2; D remains unclear. Germline lookup yields CDR1 MNHEY and CDR2 SMNVEV (reference sequence). V was pared by 7 bases and J by 8 bases, with 11 bases between. The CDR3 covers 11 residues. Here the CDR3 DNA reads TGTGCCAGCATAGGCCGAGCAGGCTACACCTTC. Its translation is CASIGRAGYTF.

This clonotype was seen at least ten times. This chain connects TRBV6-2 or TRBV6-3 to TRBJ1-5; D might be TRBD1 (5 bases). This CDR3 region has 15 residues. V was shortened by 7 bases and J by 3 bases, with 16 bases between the two germline ends. The germline gives CDR1 MNHEY, CDR2 SVGEGT. The CDR3 coding sequence is TGTGCCAGCACCCCTGGGGGAGGTTACAATCAGCCCCAGCATTTT. This sequence encodes CASTPGGGYNQPQHF.

This clonotype was seen repeatedly, ten times or more. The DNA for the CDR3 is TGCGCCAGCAGCCCCCGACCCCAGGGTCGGACTGAAGCTTTCTTT. Translating it yields CASSPRPQGRTEAFF. The chain combines TRBV5-1 with TRBJ1-1, with a weak D call TRBD1 (5 bases). This CDR3 has 15 amino acids. Germline lookup yields CDR1 SGHRS and CDR2 YFSETQ. Trimming removed 4 bases from V and 5 bases from J, with 18 bases in between.

This clonotype was detected many times. The rearrangement links TRBV27 to TRBJ2-1; either TRBD1 or TRBD2 may supply D (5 bases each). The germline V gene encodes CDR1 MNHEY and CDR2 SMNVEV (reference sequence). V was clipped by 11 bases and J by 1 base, with 15 bases between them. The CDR3 is 14 residues long. The CDR3 reads CASALGGSYNEQFF. CDR3 in DNA: TGTGCCTCGGCCCTTGGGGGATCCTACAATGAGCAGTTCTTC.

This chain links TRBV4-1 with TRBJ1-4; 7 nucleotides align to TRBD1. With V trimmed by 4 bases and J by 8 bases, 7 bases remained unmatched. Germline V gene lookup returns CDR1 MGHRA and CDR2 YSYEKL. The CDR3 loop spans 14 amino acids. Here the CDR3 reads CASSPQGDLEKLFF. The CDR3 DNA follows: TGCGCCAGCAGCCCCCAGGGGGATCTGGAAAAACTGTTTTTT.

In this sample, this clonotype turned up many times. V gene TRBV20-1 combines with J gene TRBJ1-1; no clear D. This CDR3 has 13 amino acids. V shed 0 bases and J shed 6 bases, with 11 bases lying between them. Germline loops: CDR1 DFQATT, CDR2 SNEGSKA (reference sequence). CDR3 in DNA: TGCAGTGCTAGAGATCTTAGGAGCGCTGAAGCTTTCTTT. Translation gives CSARDLRSAEAFF.

This clonotype was counted many times. This sequence joins TRBV9 and TRBJ1-2, with TRBD1 matching over 9 bases. From germline, CDR1 is SGDLS and CDR2 YYNGEE. V shed 4 bases and J 6 bases; nucleotides not matched to a gene: 7. This CDR3 is built from 14 residues. CDR3 DNA sequence: TGTGCCAGCAGCCGCTTGGGGGACAGGGATGGCTACACCTTC. Translating gives CASSRLGDRDGYTF. The full variable domain, completed using reference TRBV9 and TRBJ1-2, is DSGVTQTPKHLITATGQRVTLRCSPRSGDLSVYWYQQSLDQGLQFLIQYYNGEERAKGNILERFSAQQFPDLHSELNLSSLELGDSALYFCASSRLGDRDGYTFGSGTRLTVV.

In its sample, this clonotype was seen a few times. The CDR3 region is CASSPGFSGGSRNEQFF. The CDR3 DNA is TGTGCCAGCAGCCCAGGGTTTAGCGGGGGGTCGAGGAATGAGCAGTTCTTC. The chain couples TRBV6-2 or TRBV6-3 to TRBJ2-1; 10 nucleotides line up with TRBD2. Germline CDR1 reads MNHEY; CDR2 reads SVGEGT. There are 17 residues in the CDR3. J gave up 7 bases and V 6 bases, and 15 bases lay outside the gene matches.

This clonotype was counted ten times or more. The V call is TRBV11-1, the J call TRBJ2-3; tentative D call: TRBD1 (6 bases). V was trimmed by 5 bases and J by 3 bases, leaving 15 bases between them. Germline lookup yields CDR1 SGHAT and CDR2 FQDESV (reference sequence). The length of the CDR3 is 15 residues. CDR3 residues: CASSEAKGETDTQYF. The CDR3 coding sequence is TGTGCCAGCAGCGAGGCAAAGGGGGAGACAGATACGCAGTATTTT.

This chain joins TRBV7-6 and TRBJ2-7; TRBD2 matches at 10 bases. V gave up 1 base and J gave up 5 bases; unmatched junction bases: 8. Germline CDR1 reads SGHVS; CDR2 reads FNYEAQ. The CDR3 has 16 amino acids. The CDR3 nucleotides read TGTGCCAGCAGCTTAGGATTCAGCGGGGGGGCCGACGAGCAGTACTTC. Translating gives CASSLGFSGGADEQYF.

This clonotype was detected many times. This CDR3 is CASSYSSAGESYEQYF. The DNA for the CDR3 is TGTGCCAGCAGTTACTCGTCGGCAGGGGAATCCTACGAGCAGTACTTC. This chain joins TRBV6-5 and TRBJ2-7, with D maybe TRBD1 (6 bases). V was shortened by 0 bases and J by 1 base, with 13 bases between the two germline ends. The V gene's germline CDR1 is MNHEY and CDR2 SVGAGI. This CDR3 contains 16 residues.

This clonotype was seen many times. The J gene is TRBJ2-4, the V gene TRBV6-1; 7 bases match TRBD1. CDR1 is MNHNS, CDR2 SASEGT, per germline. The CDR3 is 17 residues long. The ends lost 6 bases at V and 2 bases at J; junction bases unmatched: 13. CDR3 residues: CASRRSTGSNSKNIQYF. CDR3 nucleotide sequence: TGTGCCAGCAGACGTTCGACAGGGAGTAATTCCAAAAACATTCAGTACTTC.

This clonotype was found many times. The V and J genes are TRBV9 and TRBJ1-2; D gene uncertain. This CDR3 is 14 amino acids long. The V end lost 0 bases, the J end lost 3 bases, and 9 bases lay between the germline ends. CDR1 and CDR2 (germline): SGDLS, YYNGEE. The CDR3 DNA sequence: TGTGCCAGCAGCGTAGGTGTAGGGTACTATGGCTACACCTTC. Translated, it gives CASSVGVGYYGYTF.

This clonotype was seen repeatedly, ten times or more. The chain's CDR3 is CASSQPGGDYGYTF. Written as DNA, the CDR3 is TGTGCCAGCAGCCAACCGGGGGGAGACTATGGCTACACCTTC. V usage is TRBV3-1 and J usage is TRBJ1-2, with D perhaps TRBD1 (5 bases). Deletions cut 2 bases from V and 3 bases from J, with 10 bases between. There are 14 residues in the CDR3. Per germline, CDR1 LGHDT and CDR2 YNNKEL (reference sequence).

This clonotype was observed at least ten times. The J gene is TRBJ2-7, the V gene TRBV20-1, with 7 positions matching TRBD1. The CDR3 runs to 12 residues. Germline-derived CDR1 and CDR2 are DFQATT and SNEGSKA (reference sequence). V lost 3 bases to trimming and J lost 4 bases; unmatched junction nucleotides: 3. CDR3 DNA: TGCAGTGCTAGGGGACAGCTATACGAGCAGTACTTC. Translating gives CSARGQLYEQYF.

This clonotype was seen repeatedly, ten times or more. CDR3 loop: CASSQGGPTGELFF. For the CDR3, the DNA is TGTGCCAGCAGCCAAGGCGGGCCAACCGGGGAGCTGTTTTTT. This chain joins TRBV4-2 and TRBJ2-2; weak D call: TRBD2 (5 bases). Per germline, CDR1 LGHNA and CDR2 YNFKEQ. This CDR3 is 14 amino acids long. V lost 1 base, J lost 5 bases, and 8 bases lay in between.

Only a few counts were recorded for this clonotype. This chain connects TRBV16 to TRBJ2-7; TRBD2 matches 7 bases. CDR1 and CDR2 from the germline V gene are KGHSY and FQNENV. V lost 4 bases and J lost 6; bases outside the gene matches: 15. The CDR3 spans 16 residues. Here the CDR3 reads CASSLTMAGALSEQYF. The CDR3 DNA sequence: TGTGCCAGCAGCCTAACAATGGCGGGAGCACTCTCCGAGCAGTACTTC.

The chain recombines TRBV6-1 with TRBJ1-1, with D possibly TRBD1 on 6 matching bases. The CDR3 has 15 residues. Germline CDR1 reads MNHNS; CDR2 reads SASEGT. Trimming shortened V by 4 bases and J by 4 bases, and 16 bases separated the two germline ends. Here the CDR3 reads CASSGASGGSTEAFF. The CDR3 DNA reads as TGTGCCAGCAGTGGGGCCTCCGGGGGCTCCACTGAAGCTTTCTTT.

This clonotype was observed at least ten times. J is TRBJ2-1 and V is TRBV4-3; D is tentatively TRBD1 or TRBD2 (6 bases each). CDR1 is LGHNA and CDR2 is YSLEER in the germline V gene. The CDR3 consists of 13 residues. Trimming shortened V by 0 bases and J by 9 bases, and 9 bases separated the two germline ends. CDR3 sequence reads: CASSQEGGREQFF. CDR3 DNA sequence: TGCGCCAGCAGCCAAGAGGGGGGCCGTGAGCAGTTCTTC.

There are many counts of this clonotype. The J gene is TRBJ1-1, the V gene TRBV5-1, with 8 bases identical to TRBD1. J lost 5 bases, V lost 4 bases, and 7 bases had no gene match. Germline V CDR1 and CDR2: SGHRS, YFSETQ. The CDR3 length is 14 residues. CDR3 sequence (DNA): TGCGCCAGCAGCCCCTTCAGGGGGCAAACTGAAGCTTTCTTT. This encodes CASSPFRGQTEAFF.

In this sample, this clonotype turned up many times. The chain has TRBV7-9 and TRBJ2-5; D call uncertain. The CDR3 runs 15 residues. Trimming removed 5 bases from V and 5 bases from J, with 18 bases in between. CDR1 SEHNR and CDR2 FQNEAQ come from the germline V gene (reference sequence). CDR3 nucleotides: TGTGCCAGCAGCCCTACCGGGCCCAATGCGGAGACCCAGTACTTC. Translated: CASSPTGPNAETQYF. Complete variable domain (other parts from reference TRBV7-9 and TRBJ2-5): DTGVSQNPRHKITKRGQNVTFRCDPISEHNRLYWYRQTLGQGPEFLTYFQNEAQLEKSRLLSDRFSAERPKGSFSTLEIQRTEQGDSAMYLCASSPTGPNAETQYFGPGTRLLVL.

J is TRBJ2-4 and V is TRBV28, with D tentatively TRBD1 (6 bases). The V end lost 5 bases, the J end lost 1 base, and 18 bases lay between the germline ends. Germline values: CDR1 MDHEN, CDR2 SYDVKM. The length of the CDR3 is 17 residues. The CDR3 region is CASSPYPPGVAKNIQYF. The DNA of the CDR3 is TGTGCCAGCAGTCCCTACCCCCCAGGGGTGGCCAAAAACATTCAGTACTTC.

This clonotype was picked up many times. This sequence joins TRBV11-2 and TRBJ2-2; TRBD2 might be the D (6 bases). CDR3 length equals 16 residues. The germline V and J ends were trimmed by 5 bases and 6 bases, with 19 bases remaining between them. Germline loops: CDR1 SGHAT, CDR2 FQNNGV. DNA of the CDR3: TGTGCCAGCAGCCTAGGGACTTTCCTCATAGCCGGGGAGCTGTTTTTT. Translating gives CASSLGTFLIAGELFF.

This clonotype appeared many times. This chain uses TRBV7-8 with TRBJ2-7; tentatively, D is TRBD1 (6 bases). CDR3 length equals 14 residues. Germline V gene sequence: CDR1 SGHVS, CDR2 FQNEAQ. V lost 3 bases to trimming and J lost 2 bases, with 11 bases between them. The CDR3 nucleotides are TGTGCCAGCAGCTTCCTACAGGGCCCCTACGAGCAGTACTTC. Translation: CASSFLQGPYEQYF.

The chain uses TRBV6-2 or TRBV6-3 and TRBJ1-1; D unclear. This CDR3 is built from 14 residues. The germline V gene has CDR1 MNHEY and CDR2 SVGEGT. V lost 0 bases and J lost 3, with 8 bases in between. In DNA, the CDR3 is TGTGCCAGCAGTTACTCGCAGGTGTACACTGAAGCTTTCTTT. Its protein product is CASSYSQVYTEAFF.

This clonotype has at least ten counts. The chain has TRBV29-1 and TRBJ2-7; 7 positions agree with TRBD2. The junction had 10 bases not matched to a gene; V was cut back by 7 bases and J by 4 bases. The CDR3 loop spans 13 amino acids. Germline V gene lookup returns CDR1 SQVTM and CDR2 ANQGSEA. CDR3 DNA sequence: TGCAGCGCCCTGGGGGGGAGTTGGTACGAGCAGTACTTC. Protein product: CSALGGSWYEQYF.